The 13 T cell receptor beta chains reported below all come from one sample, sequenced in a study of blood T cell repertoires in COVID-19. The protocol was immunoSEQ multiplex PCR, while the TCRdb copy is restricted to in-frame clones and leaves out a portion. The table records 230,000 or so clones, roughly 89% of them present only once. The sample taken for sequencing was peripheral blood. Receptor source: a woman aged 40 to 50 who had recovered from COVID-19.

This clone is a singleton in its sample. V and J are TRBV5-1 and TRBJ2-3; 13 nucleotides align to TRBD2. The CDR3 is 17 amino acids. The V gene end was trimmed by 7 bases and the J gene end by 0 bases; junction bases not matched to a gene: 8. Germline assignment: CDR1 SGHRS and CDR2 YFSETQ. The CDR3 reads CASGRGLAGSSTDTQYF. Written as DNA, the CDR3 is TGCGCCAGCGGTAGGGGACTAGCGGGATCTAGCACAGATACGCAGTATTTT.

The chain joins TRBV7-9 to TRBJ2-5; 8 bases line up with TRBD2. This CDR3 comprises 15 residues. Trimming took 3 bases from V and 7 from J; bases not matched to a gene: 10. Germline CDR1 and CDR2: SEHNR and FQNEAQ (reference sequence). The CDR3 here is CASSFAGGLGGTQYF. As DNA, the CDR3 is TGTGCCAGCAGCTTCGCGGGGGGCCTGGGGGGGACCCAGTACTTC. The full variable domain, in which reference TRBV7-9 and TRBJ2-5 provide the parts outside the CDR3, is DTGVSQNPRHKITKRGQNVTFRCDPISEHNRLYWYRQTLGQGPEFLTYFQNEAQLEKSRLLSDRFSAERPKGSFSTLEIQRTEQGDSAMYLCASSFAGGLGGTQYFGPGTRLLVL.

CDR3 region: CASSIQGQPQHF. The CDR3 DNA sequence: TGTGCCAGCAGCATCCAGGGTCAGCCCCAGCATTTT. The J gene is TRBJ1-5, the V gene TRBV12-3 or TRBV12-4, with D perhaps matching TRBD1 (5 bases). Deletions cut 6 bases from V and 6 bases from J, with 9 bases between. The CDR3 length is 12 residues.

The chain recombines TRBV30 with TRBJ2-1; the match to TRBD1 covers 9 bases. This CDR3 has 15 amino acids. Germline CDR1 GTSNPN, CDR2 SVGIG (reference sequence). Losses at the gene ends were 5 bases for V and 0 bases for J; bases not matched to a gene: 5. As DNA, the CDR3 is TGTGCCTGGGCCGGGACAGGGAGCTCCTACAATGAGCAGTTCTTC. Its protein is CAWAGTGSSYNEQFF.

The chain carries TRBV18 and TRBJ2-3; D call uncertain. V gave up 3 bases and J gave up 1 base, with 5 bases separating them. Germline lookup yields CDR1 KGHSH and CDR2 LQKENI. The CDR3 consists of 13 residues. The CDR3 coding sequence is TGTGCCAGCTCACCCCCGGGCACAGATACGCAGTATTTT. It yields the protein CASSPPGTDTQYF. The whole variable domain, filled in from reference TRBV18 and TRBJ2-3, reads NAGVMQNPRHLVRRRGQEARLRCSPMKGHSHVYWYRQLPEEGLKFMVYLQKENIIDESGMPKERFSAEFPKEGPSILRIQQVVRGDSAAYFCASSPPGTDTQYFGPGTRLTVL.

The gene calls are TRBV19 and TRBJ2-1, with 11 nucleotides matching TRBD2. V shed 2 bases and J 6 bases; nucleotides not matched to a gene: 0. The CDR3 totals 14 residues. Germline loops: CDR1 LNHDA, CDR2 SQIVND (reference sequence). CDR3 residues: CASSITSGSNEQFF. The DNA of the CDR3 is TGTGCCAGTAGTATAACTAGCGGGAGCAATGAGCAGTTCTTC.

The chain links TRBV6-2 or TRBV6-3 to TRBJ2-7; TRBD1 aligns across 9 bases. Trimming at V came to 2 bases and at J to 5 bases, leaving 10 bases not matched to a gene. CDR3 length: 16 residues. CDR1 and CDR2 (germline): MNHEY, SVGEGT. CDR3 DNA sequence: TGTGCCAGCAGTTACCCTGAGGACAGGGGTCCCCACGAGCAGTACGTC. Protein sequence: CASSYPEDRGPHEQYV.

V and J are TRBV19 and TRBJ1-1; D is uncertain. V was trimmed by 3 bases and J by 4 bases, leaving 12 bases between them. There are 14 residues in the CDR3. The germline V gene has CDR1 LNHDA and CDR2 SQIVND (reference sequence). Here the CDR3 DNA reads TGTGCCAGTAGTATGACCGGGGTTGGCACTGAAGCTTTCTTT. Translating it yields CASSMTGVGTEAFF.

V gene TRBV7-3 combines with J gene TRBJ2-2; 10 bases map to TRBD2. J gave up 4 bases and V 0 bases, and 8 bases lay outside the gene matches. Germline-derived CDR1 and CDR2 are SGHTA and FQGTGA. The CDR3 is 18 residues long. The CDR3 protein is CASSLTPASGSTTGELFF. The DNA of the CDR3 is TGTGCCAGCAGCTTAACGCCGGCTAGCGGGAGTACCACCGGGGAGCTGTTTTTT.

The J gene is TRBJ2-4, the V gene TRBV27; TRBD1 is a possible D gene (6 bases). V was cut by 6 bases and J by 0 bases, with 9 bases left in between. Germline V lookup: CDR1 MNHEY, CDR2 SMNVEV (reference sequence). This CDR3 has 14 residues. In nucleotides, the CDR3 is TGTGCCAGCAGCAGAGGGGGAGCCAAAAACATTCAGTACTTC. Encoded protein: CASSRGGAKNIQYF.

CDR3 protein: CASSPGLAGHNEQFF. CDR3 DNA: TGTGCCAGCAGTCCGGGACTAGCGGGACACAATGAGCAGTTCTTC. V gene TRBV6-4 combines with J gene TRBJ2-1, with 13 bases matching TRBD2. With 5 bases clipped from V and 5 bases from J, the junction kept 3 bases outside the gene matches. The CDR3 contains 15 residues. Germline CDR1 is MRHNA and CDR2 is SNTAGT.

The V gene is TRBV5-5, the J gene TRBJ1-3; D is unclear. The V gene lost 0 bases and the J gene lost 0 bases, with 10 bases spanning the gap. The CDR3 consists of 16 residues. The germline V gene has CDR1 SGHKS and CDR2 YYEKEE (reference sequence). The chain's CDR3 is CASSLDGGYSGNTIYF. CDR3 nucleotides: TGTGCCAGCAGCTTGGACGGAGGGTACTCTGGAAACACCATATATTTT.

The chain uses TRBV28 and TRBJ1-1; 7 positions match TRBD1. V trimming: 1 base; J trimming: 1 base; junction bases outside the gene matches: 9. Germline V lookup: CDR1 MDHEN, CDR2 SYDVKM. The CDR3 has 17 residues. Here the CDR3 DNA reads TGTGCCAGCAGTTTATCCTCCAGGGGGTTCGAGAACACTGAAGCTTTCTTT. This encodes CASSLSSRGFENTEAFF.